The 21 T cell receptor beta chains in this list originate from one sample, sequenced in a study of PD-1 blockade in classical Hodgkin lymphoma. Exposure to brentuximab vedotin varied, and each patient had relapsed following autologous stem cell transplantation. Libraries were prepared by immunoSEQ multiplex PCR; TCRdb keeps only in-frame clonotypes and omits some of them. The sample lists under 30,000 clones; over 70% were seen once. Sequenced material: peripheral blood mononuclear cells (PBMCs), taken before the second cycle of nivolumab. These receptors were obtained from a human donor with classical Hodgkin lymphoma.

The chain recombines TRBV7-9 with TRBJ1-1; D ambiguous. The V end was cut by 1 base, the J end by 3 bases, with 12 bases between. This CDR3 contains 15 residues. Germline V gives CDR1 SEHNR, CDR2 FQNEAQ (reference sequence). The CDR3 bases are TGTGCCAGCAGCTTAGGGCACGCGGCCGACACTGAAGCTTTCTTT. This gives the protein CASSLGHAADTEAFF.

Notes on this clone: A junction end diverges from the germline sequence, so it may reflect a read error. Distinct nucleotide sequences in the sample also encode this CDR3. The CDR3 nucleotides are TGTGCTAGCAGCTTAGGGGGTTTCCAGGATACGCAGTATTTT. This encodes CASSLGGFQDTQYF. The chain carries TRBV7-2 and TRBJ2-3; possible D gene TRBD1, 6 bases. CDR1 is SGHTA and CDR2 is FQGNSA in the germline V gene. The CDR3 has 14 amino acids.

The CDR3 loop reads CASSPDRPEQFF. CDR3 sequence (DNA): TGTGCCAGCAGCCCCGACCGCCCGGAGCAGTTCTTC. The chain employs TRBV7-9 and TRBJ2-1; D is unclear. Germline CDR1 is SEHNR and CDR2 is FQNEAQ (reference sequence). Between the trimmed V and J ends, which lost 5 bases and 10 bases, there was a span of 12 bases. This CDR3 has 12 residues.

The chain has TRBV11-2 and TRBJ2-2; a possible D gene is TRBD2 (6 bases). The CDR3 sequence is 16 residues long. V was clipped by 2 bases and J by 6 bases, with 16 bases between them. The germline gives CDR1 SGHAT, CDR2 FQNNGV. CDR3 sequence (DNA): TGTGCCAGCAGCTTATTCTCTACGGAGGGCCCCGGGGAGCTGTTTTTT. Translated: CASSLFSTEGPGELFF.

CDR3 region: CASRGEGSGQPQHF. The CDR3 DNA reads as TGTGCCAGCAGGGGGGAAGGGTCCGGTCAGCCCCAGCATTTT. The chain employs TRBV25-1 and TRBJ1-5; possibly TRBD1 for D (5 bases). Per the germline V gene, CDR1 is MGHDK and CDR2 is SYGVNS. Between the trimmed V and J ends, which lost 6 bases and 6 bases, there was a span of 15 bases. The CDR3 consists of 14 residues.

The rearrangement uses TRBV6-1 and TRBJ2-7; 8 nucleotides align to TRBD1. The V segment lost 2 bases and the J segment 2 bases; nucleotides outside the gene matches: 8. Germline values: CDR1 MNHNS, CDR2 SASEGT. The CDR3 loop spans 16 amino acids. CDR3 nucleotide sequence: TGTGCCAGCAGTGAACCTGGACAGGGCCCCCCCTACGAGCAGTACTTC. Protein product: CASSEPGQGPPYEQYF.

The chain employs TRBV15 and TRBJ1-1, with D perhaps TRBD1 (6 bases). V was trimmed by 4 bases and J by 4 bases, leaving 16 bases between them. Germline CDR1 and CDR2: LNHNV and YYDKDF (reference sequence). The CDR3 has 15 residues. The CDR3 loop is CATSTGGGRTTEAFF. The CDR3 nucleotides are TGTGCCACCAGCACTGGAGGGGGGAGGACCACTGAAGCTTTCTTT.

The V call is TRBV18, the J call TRBJ1-1; D perhaps matches TRBD1 (5 bases). V lost 4 bases and J 4 bases, leaving 10 bases between the germline ends. Germline V gene sequence: CDR1 KGHSH, CDR2 LQKENI. The CDR3 is 13 residues long. CDR3 in amino acids: CASSLLDSTEAFF. Here the CDR3 DNA reads TGTGCCAGCTCACTATTAGACAGCACTGAAGCTTTCTTT. The whole variable domain, remainder taken from reference TRBV18 and TRBJ1-1, is NAGVMQNPRHLVRRRGQEARLRCSPMKGHSHVYWYRQLPEEGLKFMVYLQKENIIDESGMPKERFSAEFPKEGPSILRIQQVVRGDSAAYFCASSLLDSTEAFFGQGTRLTVV.

This rearrangement joins TRBV5-1 to TRBJ2-7; D perhaps matches TRBD1 (6 bases). The CDR3 contains 13 residues. Germline V CDR1 and CDR2: SGHRS, YFSETQ. Trimming took 6 bases from V and 2 from J, leaving 12 bases between them. Written as DNA, the CDR3 is TGCGCCAGCAATCACAGGGCACCCTACGAGCAGTACTTC. Its translation is CASNHRAPYEQYF.

This chain connects TRBV6-1 to TRBJ2-7, with D perhaps matching TRBD2 (6 bases). Germline V gives CDR1 MNHNS, CDR2 SASEGT. With 5 bases removed from V and 6 bases from J, the gap between germline ends came to 14 bases. The CDR3 contains 13 residues. This CDR3 reads CASSTDRRGEQYF. In DNA form, the CDR3 reads TGTGCCAGCAGTACGGACCGGAGGGGCGAGCAGTACTTC.

This chain joins TRBV5-1 and TRBJ1-2; TRBD1 matches at 9 bases. The CDR3 extends over 17 amino acids. Trimming at V came to 2 bases and at J to 0 bases, leaving 8 bases not matched to a gene. Germline V gives CDR1 SGHRS, CDR2 YFSETQ. CDR3 sequence: CASSLGTGITTNYGYTF. Written as DNA, the CDR3 is TGCGCCAGCAGCTTAGGGACAGGGATAACCACTAACTATGGCTACACCTTC.

The gene calls are TRBV11-2 and TRBJ2-7; D is uncertain. V gave up 0 bases and J gave up 4 bases, with 16 bases separating them. Germline V gene sequence: CDR1 SGHAT, CDR2 FQNNGV. The CDR3 totals 16 residues. CDR3 DNA sequence: TGTGCCAGCAGCTTAGATACCATGGACGATTGGTACGAGCAGTACTTC. Protein product: CASSLDTMDDWYEQYF.

The V call is TRBV6-1, the J call TRBJ2-6, with D uncertain. The germline V and J ends were trimmed by 6 bases and 0 bases, with 6 bases remaining between them. The CDR3 loop spans 14 amino acids. The germline V gene encodes CDR1 MNHNS and CDR2 SASEGT. CDR3 region: CASSELSGANVLTF. DNA for the CDR3: TGTGCCAGCAGCGAACTCTCTGGGGCCAACGTCCTGACTTTC.

This clone was seen once. The chain carries TRBV11-2 and TRBJ2-5, with D possibly TRBD2 on 6 matching bases. Trimming removed 3 bases from V and 3 bases from J, with 8 bases in between. Germline V gene lookup returns CDR1 SGHAT and CDR2 FQNNGV. This CDR3 has 13 amino acids. The CDR3 region is CASSFGGEETQYF. For the CDR3, the DNA is TGTGCCAGCAGCTTCGGAGGGGAAGAGACCCAGTACTTC. Variable domain in full (rest from reference TRBV11-2 and TRBJ2-5): EAGVAQSPRYKIIEKRQSVAFWCNPISGHATLYWYQQILGQGPKLLIQFQNNGVVDDSQLPKDRFSAERLKGVDSTLKIQPAKLEDSAVYLCASSFGGEETQYFGPGTRLLVL.

Here the CDR3 reads CASSPTGTGGKAFF. As DNA, the CDR3 is TGTGCCAGCAGCCCTACCGGGACAGGGGGCAAAGCTTTCTTT. The rearrangement uses TRBV13 and TRBJ1-1, with TRBD1 matching over 12 bases. V was pared by 5 bases and J by 9 bases, with 7 bases of the junction left unmatched. The CDR3 runs 14 residues. From germline, CDR1 is PRHDT and CDR2 FYEKMQ (reference sequence).

This clone was observed a few times. This CDR3 reads CAWSRSGFEQYF. The CDR3 coding sequence is TGTGCCTGGAGTCGTTCAGGATTCGAGCAGTACTTC. V gene TRBV30 combines with J gene TRBJ2-7; D is unclear. Trimming cost V 2 bases and J 6 bases, with 11 bases left between them. CDR1 and CDR2 (germline): GTSNPN, SVGIG (reference sequence). CDR3 length: 12 residues.

V is TRBV7-9 and J is TRBJ2-2, with 13 nucleotides matching TRBD2. Germline-derived CDR1 and CDR2 are SEHNR and FQNEAQ (reference sequence). The CDR3 sequence is 16 residues long. V dropped 7 bases and J dropped 0; count of bases not matched to a gene: 2. CDR3 sequence: CASITSGGANTGELFF. The DNA of the CDR3 is TGTGCCAGCATTACTAGCGGGGGGGCGAACACCGGGGAGCTGTTTTTT.

This sequence joins TRBV7-2 and TRBJ2-7; D perhaps matches TRBD1 (5 bases). The CDR3 spans 12 residues. Germline CDR1 reads SGHTA; CDR2 reads FQGNSA. Trimming took 4 bases from V and 5 from J, leaving 9 bases between them. In nucleotides, the CDR3 is TGTGCCAGCAGCTCCCAGGGCCACGAGCAGTACTTC. This encodes CASSSQGHEQYF.

This chain joins TRBV5-1 and TRBJ2-1, with 9 bases identical to TRBD2. There are 13 residues in the CDR3. The V segment lost 4 bases and the J segment 7 bases; nucleotides outside the gene matches: 3. Germline V gene lookup returns CDR1 SGHRS and CDR2 YFSETQ. The CDR3 protein is CASSNLAGNEQFF. In nucleotides, the CDR3 is TGCGCCAGCAGCAATCTAGCGGGGAATGAGCAGTTCTTC.

V usage is TRBV29-1 and J usage is TRBJ2-7; perhaps TRBD2 as D (6 bases). Germline-derived CDR1 and CDR2 are SQVTM and ANQGSEA. With 3 bases removed from V and 4 bases from J, the gap between germline ends came to 13 bases. The CDR3 is 13 residues long. CDR3 nucleotides: TGCAGCGTTGAGGACGGGGGAAGTTACGAGCAGTACTTC. Translation: CSVEDGGSYEQYF.

The rearrangement links TRBV13 to TRBJ2-7; TRBD2 aligns across 7 bases. Germline V CDR1 and CDR2: PRHDT, FYEKMQ (reference sequence). The CDR3 is 16 amino acids. V shed 0 bases, J shed 4 bases, and the junction held 9 bases outside the gene matches. CDR3 DNA: TGTGCCAGCAGCTTAGGGCGGGAGATTCGGTTGTACGAGCAGTACTTC. Amino acid sequence: CASSLGREIRLYEQYF.